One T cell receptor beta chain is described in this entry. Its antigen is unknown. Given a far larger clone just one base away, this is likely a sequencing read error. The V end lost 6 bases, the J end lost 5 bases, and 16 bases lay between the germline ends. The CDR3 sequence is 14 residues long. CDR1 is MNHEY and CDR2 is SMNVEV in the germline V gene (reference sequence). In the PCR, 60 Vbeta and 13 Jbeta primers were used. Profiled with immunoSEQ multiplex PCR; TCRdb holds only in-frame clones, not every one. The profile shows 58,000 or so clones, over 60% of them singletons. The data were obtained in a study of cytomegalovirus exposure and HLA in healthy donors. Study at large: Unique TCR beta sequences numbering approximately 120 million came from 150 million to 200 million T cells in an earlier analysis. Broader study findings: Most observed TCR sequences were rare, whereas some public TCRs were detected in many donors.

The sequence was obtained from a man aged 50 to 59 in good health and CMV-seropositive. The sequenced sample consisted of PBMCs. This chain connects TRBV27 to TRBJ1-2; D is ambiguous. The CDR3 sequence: CASRFSGLSYGYTF. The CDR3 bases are TGTGCCAGCAGATTTTCAGGTTTATCTTATGGCTACACCTTC.